This T cell receptor beta chain was profiled in a study of cytomegalovirus exposure and HLA in healthy donors. Study context: Later, an analysis reported that the 120 or so validation repertoires had used the same platform as the approximately 630 first-cohort repertoires.

Profiling relied on immunoSEQ multiplex PCR, and the TCRdb table lists in-frame clones only, not all of them. The repertoire has some 40,000 clones, roughly 93% of them found once; the top ten carry approximately 3.2%. V was pared by 1 base and J by 2 bases, with 3 bases of the junction left unmatched. The CDR3 sequence is 16 residues long. Germline V gene lookup returns CDR1 MNHNS and CDR2 SASEGT. Notes on the study in general: Among TCR sequences, most were rare, though some public TCRs appeared in many donors. The study recorded some 160 TCR beta chains that were cytomegalovirus-associated. Reports described diagnosis of cytomegalovirus status by the classifier as highly specific and sensitive.

The table lists this clone with a few counts. Its matching antigen is unknown. The receptor's source is a man younger than 35 in good health and CMV-seronegative. The sample comprised PBMCs. The V gene is TRBV6-1, the J gene TRBJ2-3; TRBD2 aligns across 10 bases. Here the CDR3 DNA reads TGTGCCAGCAGTGAAGAAGCGGGGGGGTTCACAGATACGCAGTATTTT. It yields the protein CASSEEAGGFTDTQYF.